This TCR beta chain stems from a study of beta chain features in type 1 diabetes. TCRB transcripts that were expressed got sequenced, as all of the isolated RNA had been reverse transcribed. Measured with immunoSEQ multiplex PCR; TCRdb has only the in-frame clones, and not every one. Found here are hundreds of thousands of clones, over 25% of them singletons; the top ten hold 0.06% to 0.07%. The CDR3 loop spans 19 amino acids. The V and J ends lost 3 bases and 6 bases, in that order; junction bases with no gene match: 13. This TCR came from a young man in good health. The genes are TRBV23-1 and TRBJ2-1; 14 bases fit TRBD2. TRBV23-1 is designated an ORF whose function remains uncertain. Source material: naive CD4+ T cells from blood. The CDR3 loop is CASSQAKGTSGSICNEQFF. CDR3 nucleotides: TGCGCCAGCAGTCAGGCGAAAGGGACTAGCGGGAGCATTTGCAATGAGCAGTTCTTC.